This T cell receptor (beta chain) stems from a study of blood T cell repertoires in COVID-19. The length of the CDR3 is 13 residues. Germline CDR1 reads SGDLS; CDR2 reads YYNGEE. The V gene lost 0 bases and the J gene lost 5 bases, with 8 bases spanning the gap. Generated by immunoSEQ multiplex PCR, the TCRdb table keeps only in-frame clones and is missing some. The sample holds hundreds of thousands of clones, around 86% seen once. The V and J genes are TRBV9 and TRBJ2-5; no firm D call. The sequencing sample was made of PBMCs or T cells enriched from blood (not recorded which). This clonotype originated in a woman aged 45-65 years who had recovered from COVID-19. CDR3 region: CASSVALGETQYF. The CDR3 region has the DNA TGTGCCAGCAGCGTAGCTCTCGGGGAGACCCAGTACTTC.